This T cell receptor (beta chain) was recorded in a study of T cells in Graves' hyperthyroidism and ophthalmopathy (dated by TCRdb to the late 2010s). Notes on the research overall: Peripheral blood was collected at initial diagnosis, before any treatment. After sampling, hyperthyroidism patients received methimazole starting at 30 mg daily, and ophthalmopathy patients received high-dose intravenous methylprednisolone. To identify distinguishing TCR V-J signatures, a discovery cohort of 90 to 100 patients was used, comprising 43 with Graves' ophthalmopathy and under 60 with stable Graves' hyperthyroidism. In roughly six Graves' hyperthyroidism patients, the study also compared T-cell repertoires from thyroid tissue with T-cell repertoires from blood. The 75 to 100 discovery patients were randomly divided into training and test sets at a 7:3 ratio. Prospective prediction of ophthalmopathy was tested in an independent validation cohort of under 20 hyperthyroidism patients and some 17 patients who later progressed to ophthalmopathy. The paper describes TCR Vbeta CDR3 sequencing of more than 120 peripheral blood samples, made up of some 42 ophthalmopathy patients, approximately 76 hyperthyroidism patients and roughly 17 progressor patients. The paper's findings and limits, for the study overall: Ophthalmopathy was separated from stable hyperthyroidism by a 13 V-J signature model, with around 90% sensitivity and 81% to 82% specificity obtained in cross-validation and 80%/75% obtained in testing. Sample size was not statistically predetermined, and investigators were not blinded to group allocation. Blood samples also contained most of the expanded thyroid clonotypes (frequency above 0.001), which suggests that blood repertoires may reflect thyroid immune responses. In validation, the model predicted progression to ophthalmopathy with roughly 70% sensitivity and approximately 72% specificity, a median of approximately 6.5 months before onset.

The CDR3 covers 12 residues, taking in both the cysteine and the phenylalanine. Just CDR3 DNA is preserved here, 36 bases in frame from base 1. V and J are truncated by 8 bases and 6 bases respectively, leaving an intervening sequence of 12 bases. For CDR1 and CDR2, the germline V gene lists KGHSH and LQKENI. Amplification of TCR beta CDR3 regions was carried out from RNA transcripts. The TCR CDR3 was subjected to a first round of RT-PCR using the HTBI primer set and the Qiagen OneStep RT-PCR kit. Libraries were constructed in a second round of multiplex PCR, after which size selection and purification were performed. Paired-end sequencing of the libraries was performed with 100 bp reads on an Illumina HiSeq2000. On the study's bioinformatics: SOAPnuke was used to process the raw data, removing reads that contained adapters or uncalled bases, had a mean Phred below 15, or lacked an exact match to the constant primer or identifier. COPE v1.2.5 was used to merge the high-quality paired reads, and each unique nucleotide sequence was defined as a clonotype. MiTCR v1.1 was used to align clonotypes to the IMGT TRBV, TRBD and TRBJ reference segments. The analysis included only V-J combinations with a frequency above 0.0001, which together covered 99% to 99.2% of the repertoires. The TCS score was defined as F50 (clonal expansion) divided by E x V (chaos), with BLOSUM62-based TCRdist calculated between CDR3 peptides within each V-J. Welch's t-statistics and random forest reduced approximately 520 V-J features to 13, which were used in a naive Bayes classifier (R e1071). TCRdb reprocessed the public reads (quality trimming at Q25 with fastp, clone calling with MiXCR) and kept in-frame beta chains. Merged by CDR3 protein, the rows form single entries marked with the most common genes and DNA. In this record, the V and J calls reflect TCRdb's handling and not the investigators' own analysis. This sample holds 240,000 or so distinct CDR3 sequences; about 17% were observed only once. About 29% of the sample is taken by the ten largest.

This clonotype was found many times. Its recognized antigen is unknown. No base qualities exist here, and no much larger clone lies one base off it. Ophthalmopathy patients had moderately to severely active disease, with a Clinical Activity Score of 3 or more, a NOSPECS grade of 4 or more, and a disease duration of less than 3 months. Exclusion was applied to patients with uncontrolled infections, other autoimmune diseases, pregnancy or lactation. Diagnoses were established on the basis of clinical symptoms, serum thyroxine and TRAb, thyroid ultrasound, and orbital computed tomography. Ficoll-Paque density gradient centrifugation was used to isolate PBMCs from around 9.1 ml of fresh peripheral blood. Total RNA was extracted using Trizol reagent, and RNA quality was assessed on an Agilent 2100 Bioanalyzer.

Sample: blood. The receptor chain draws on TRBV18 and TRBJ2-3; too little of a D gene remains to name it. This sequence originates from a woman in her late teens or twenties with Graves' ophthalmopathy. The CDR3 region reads CASITNGDTQYF. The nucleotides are TGTGCCAGCATCACAAACGGGGATACGCAGTATTTT.